This TCR beta chain emerged from a study of read filtering for tumor transcriptome and immune sequencing. About the research overall: RNA-seq yielded only roughly 75 to 1,300 TCR reads, IR-seq about 4.05 to 11 million.

From around 440 ng of RNA, a library with molecular barcoded alpha/delta and beta/gamma adaptors was made. TCRdb used MiXCR to reprocess the reads, holding one entry per CDR3 protein. The data contain tens of thousands of distinct CDR3 sequences, approximately 18% of them singletons. Germline lookup yields CDR1 LGHDT and CDR2 YNNKEL (reference sequence). The CDR3 is 17 residues long. Losses at the gene ends were 4 bases for V and 4 bases for J; bases not matched to a gene: 12. Ten or more counts support this clonotype. V gene TRBV3-1 combines with J gene TRBJ1-2; TRBD1 matches 10 bases. Sequenced input: a population of CD138-negative cells sorted from bone marrow. The TCR sequence derives from a donor over 35 with multiple myeloma. CDR3 in amino acids: CASSPQPGQGSGYGYTF. The CDR3 nucleotides read TGTGCCAGCAGCCCCCAACCGGGACAGGGGTCTGGCTATGGCTACACCTTC. The full variable domain, in which reference TRBV3-1 and TRBJ1-2 provide the parts outside the CDR3, is DTAVSQTPKYLVTQMGNDKSIKCEQNLGHDTMYWYKQDSKKFLKIMFSYNNKELIINETVPNRFSPKSPDKAHLNLHINSLELGDSAVYFCASSPQPGQGSGYGYTFGSGTRLTVV.